This TCR beta chain originates from a study of cytomegalovirus exposure and HLA in healthy donors. Across the study: The roughly 100 million unique TCR beta sequences, from about 190 million T cells, were found by an earlier analysis. Study-level findings and limits: Cytomegalovirus-associated status was assigned to some 180 TCR beta chains. The majority of CMV-associated TCR beta chains were reported as apparently HLA-restricted in a later analysis.

Germline CDR1 reads MNHEY; CDR2 reads SMNVEV (reference sequence). This CDR3 comprises 17 residues. V gave up 5 bases and J gave up 1 base, with 18 bases separating them. A note on this clone: What it binds is not known.

The PCR had 60 Vbeta and 13 Jbeta primers. Assay: immunoSEQ multiplex PCR; the TCRdb copy retains only in-frame clones and omits some. The sample contains 150,000 or so clones, approximately 73% of which appear only once. The genes are TRBV27 and TRBJ1-5, with D tentatively TRBD1 (6 bases). This sequence originates from a woman aged 18-35 years in good health and CMV-seronegative. The specimen was PBMCs. The CDR3 DNA is TGTGCCAGCAGTCCTAACGGGGCAGGGGTGAGCAATCAGCCCCAGCATTTT. It codes for CASSPNGAGVSNQPQHF.